This T cell receptor beta chain derives from a study of chemoradiotherapy in HPV16-positive cancers. Germline lookup yields CDR1 SGDLS and CDR2 YYNGEE. The CDR3 contains 14 residues. Trimming stripped 0 bases from V and 8 bases from J, with 14 bases between. Repertoires were generated with immunoSEQ multiplex PCR, while TCRdb's copy carries only in-frame clones and drops some. There are 19,000 or so clones in the sample; 85% to 95% occur only once, and about 14% lies in the top ten. The receptor comes from a human donor with HPV-associated anogenital cancer. Sequenced material: blood, taken from a patient who underwent chemoradiotherapy. The J gene is TRBJ1-2, the V gene TRBV9, with a possible D match to TRBD1 (5 bases). The CDR3 loop is CASSVVFGAGGYTF. CDR3 sequence (DNA): TGTGCCAGCAGCGTAGTTTTTGGGGCAGGAGGCTACACCTTC.